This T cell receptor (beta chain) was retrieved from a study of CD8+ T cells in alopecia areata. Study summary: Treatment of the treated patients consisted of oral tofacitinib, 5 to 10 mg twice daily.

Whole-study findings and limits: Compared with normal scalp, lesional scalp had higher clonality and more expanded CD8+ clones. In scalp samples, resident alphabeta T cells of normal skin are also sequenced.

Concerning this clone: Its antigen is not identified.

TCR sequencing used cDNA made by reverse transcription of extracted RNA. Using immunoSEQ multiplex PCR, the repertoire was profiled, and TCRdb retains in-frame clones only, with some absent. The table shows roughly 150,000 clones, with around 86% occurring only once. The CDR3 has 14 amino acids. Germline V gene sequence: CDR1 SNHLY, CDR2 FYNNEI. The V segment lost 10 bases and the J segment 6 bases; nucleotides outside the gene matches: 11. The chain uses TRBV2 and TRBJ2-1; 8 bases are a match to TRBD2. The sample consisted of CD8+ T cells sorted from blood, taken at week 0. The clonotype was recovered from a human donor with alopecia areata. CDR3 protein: CATILAGGVNEQFF. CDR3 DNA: TGTGCCACCATCCTCGCGGGAGGTGTCAATGAGCAGTTCTTC.